This T cell receptor (beta chain) stems from a study of regulatory T cells in long-lasting Graves disease. This CDR3 spans 15 amino acids. In germline, CDR1 is SNHLY, CDR2 FYNNEI. V lost 8 bases and J lost 7; bases outside the gene matches: 12. With respect to this clonotype: A far larger clone is off by one base, so a read error is likely.

Assembly of TCR beta libraries relied on iRepertoire HTBI primers together with Arm-PCR of CDR3 regions. Using its own MiXCR run on the multiplex PCR reads, TCRdb lists one record per CDR3 protein. The sample has 400,000 to 450,000 distinct CDR3 sequences, 16% seen once. Sample time point: newly diagnosed GD, antithyroid drugs for less than 3 months. Generation of the TCR library employed RNA extracted from PBMCs. This same sample was also part of a study on T cells in Graves' hyperthyroidism and ophthalmopathy.

The receptor was derived from a woman aged 25 to 39 with Graves disease. The chain employs TRBV2 and TRBJ2-7, with 12 bases matching TRBD2. Material: peripheral blood mononuclear cells (PBMCs), obtained at new diagnosis, from a patient treated with antithyroid drugs. The CDR3, as DNA: TGTGCCAGCGTTCCGGGACTAGCGGGTTACAATGAGCAGTACTTC. It encodes CASVPGLAGYNEQYF. Supplemented by reference TRBV2 and TRBJ2-7, the full variable domain reads EPEVTQTPSHQVTQMGQEVILRCVPISNHLYFYWYRQILGQKVEFLVSFYNNEISEKSEIFDDQFSVERPDGSNFTLKIRSTKLEDSAMYFCASVPGLAGYNEQYFGPGTRLTVT.